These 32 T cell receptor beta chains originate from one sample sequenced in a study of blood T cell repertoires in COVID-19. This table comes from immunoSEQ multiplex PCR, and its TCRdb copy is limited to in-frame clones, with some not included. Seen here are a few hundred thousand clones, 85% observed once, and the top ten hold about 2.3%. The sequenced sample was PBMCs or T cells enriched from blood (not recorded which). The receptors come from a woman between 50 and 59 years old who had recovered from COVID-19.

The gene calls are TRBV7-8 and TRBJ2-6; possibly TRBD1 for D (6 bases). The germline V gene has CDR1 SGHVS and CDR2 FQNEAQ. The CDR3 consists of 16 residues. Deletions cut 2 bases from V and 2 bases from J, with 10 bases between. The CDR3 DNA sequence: TGTGCCAGCAGCTTACGAGGGGGAACTGGGGCCAACGTCCTGACTTTC. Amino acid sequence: CASSLRGGTGANVLTF.

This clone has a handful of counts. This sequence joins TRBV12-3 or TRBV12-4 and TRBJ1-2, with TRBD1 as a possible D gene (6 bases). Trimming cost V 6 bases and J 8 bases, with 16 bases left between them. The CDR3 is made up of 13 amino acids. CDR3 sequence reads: CASSYRDGSGYTF. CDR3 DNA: TGTGCCAGCAGCTACAGGGACGGATCCGGCTACACCTTC.

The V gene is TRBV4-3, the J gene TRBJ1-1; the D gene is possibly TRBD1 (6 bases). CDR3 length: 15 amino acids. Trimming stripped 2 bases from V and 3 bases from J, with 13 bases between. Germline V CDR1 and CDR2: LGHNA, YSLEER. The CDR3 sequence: CASSQSTGLYTEAFF. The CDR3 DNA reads TGCGCCAGCAGCCAAAGTACAGGGTTATACACTGAAGCTTTCTTT.

CDR3 DNA: TGTGCCAGTAGTAGCCGGGACAGATTCCTCTCTGGGGCCAACGTCCTGACTTTC. This sequence encodes CASSSRDRFLSGANVLTF. The chain is built from TRBV19 and TRBJ2-6, with 7 bases that match TRBD1. The CDR3 covers 18 residues. Germline lookup yields CDR1 LNHDA and CDR2 SQIVND (reference sequence). V gave up 4 bases and J gave up 0 bases; unmatched junction bases: 9.

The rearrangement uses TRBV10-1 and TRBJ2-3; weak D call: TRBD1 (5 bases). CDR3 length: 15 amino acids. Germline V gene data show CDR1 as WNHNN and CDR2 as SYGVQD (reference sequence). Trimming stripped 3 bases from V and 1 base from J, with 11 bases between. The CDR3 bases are TGCGCCAGCAGTGAAGGGGTAGTAGGCACAGATACGCAGTATTTT. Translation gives CASSEGVVGTDTQYF.

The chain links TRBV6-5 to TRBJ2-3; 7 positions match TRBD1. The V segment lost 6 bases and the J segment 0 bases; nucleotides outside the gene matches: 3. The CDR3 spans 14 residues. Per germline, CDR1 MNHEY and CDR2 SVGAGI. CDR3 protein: CASRGQSSTDTQYF. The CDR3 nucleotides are TGTGCCAGCAGGGGACAGTCAAGCACAGATACGCAGTATTTT.

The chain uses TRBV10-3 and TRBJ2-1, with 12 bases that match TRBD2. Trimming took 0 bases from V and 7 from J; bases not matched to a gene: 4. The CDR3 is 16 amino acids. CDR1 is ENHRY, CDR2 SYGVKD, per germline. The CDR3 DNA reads TGTGCCATCAGTGAGTCGACTAGCGGGAGAAAAAATGAGCAGTTCTTC. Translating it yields CAISESTSGRKNEQFF.

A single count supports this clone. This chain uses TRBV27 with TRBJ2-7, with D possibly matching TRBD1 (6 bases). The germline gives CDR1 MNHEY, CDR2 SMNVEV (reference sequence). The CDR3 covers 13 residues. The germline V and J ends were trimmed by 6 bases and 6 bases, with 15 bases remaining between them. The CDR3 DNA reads TGTGCCAGCAGGTTAGGGGGACACGGCGAGCAGTACTTC. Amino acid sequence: CASRLGGHGEQYF.

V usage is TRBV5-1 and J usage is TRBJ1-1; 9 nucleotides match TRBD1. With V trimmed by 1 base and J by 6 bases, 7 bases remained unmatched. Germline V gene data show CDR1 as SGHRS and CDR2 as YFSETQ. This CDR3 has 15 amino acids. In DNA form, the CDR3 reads TGCGCCAGCAGCTTGTTTATGGGACAGGGTGCTGAAGCTTTCTTT. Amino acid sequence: CASSLFMGQGAEAFF.

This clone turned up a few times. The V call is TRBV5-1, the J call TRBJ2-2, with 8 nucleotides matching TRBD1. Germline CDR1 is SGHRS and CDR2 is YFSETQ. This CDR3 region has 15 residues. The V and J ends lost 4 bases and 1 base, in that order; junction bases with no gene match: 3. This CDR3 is CASSRTGLNTGELFF. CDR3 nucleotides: TGCGCCAGCAGCCGGACAGGGTTGAACACCGGGGAGCTGTTTTTT.

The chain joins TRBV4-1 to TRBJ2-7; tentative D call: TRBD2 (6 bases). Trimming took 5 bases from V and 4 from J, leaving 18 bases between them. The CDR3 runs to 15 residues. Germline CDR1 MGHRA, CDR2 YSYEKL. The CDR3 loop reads CASSSSGAGRYEQYF. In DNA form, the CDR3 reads TGCGCCAGCAGCTCCTCAGGTGCAGGGAGGTACGAGCAGTACTTC.

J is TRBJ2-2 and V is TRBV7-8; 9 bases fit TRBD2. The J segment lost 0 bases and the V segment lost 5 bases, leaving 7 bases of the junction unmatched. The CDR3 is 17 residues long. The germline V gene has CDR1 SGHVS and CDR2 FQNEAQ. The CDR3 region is CASSRGTSRANTGELFF. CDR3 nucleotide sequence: TGTGCCAGCAGCAGAGGGACTAGCCGTGCGAACACCGGGGAGCTGTTTTTT.

CDR3 residues: CASSLNTGNTEAFF. The CDR3 region has the DNA TGTGCCAGCAGCCTTAACACAGGGAACACTGAAGCTTTCTTT. The V call is TRBV11-2, the J call TRBJ1-1, with a weak D call TRBD1 (5 bases). Germline CDR1 and CDR2: SGHAT and FQNNGV. The CDR3 extends over 14 amino acids. V lost 5 bases, J lost 1 base, and 11 bases lay in between. The variable domain in full, completed from reference TRBV11-2 and TRBJ1-1, reads EAGVAQSPRYKIIEKRQSVAFWCNPISGHATLYWYQQILGQGPKLLIQFQNNGVVDDSQLPKDRFSAERLKGVDSTLKIQPAKLEDSAVYLCASSLNTGNTEAFFGQGTRLTVV.

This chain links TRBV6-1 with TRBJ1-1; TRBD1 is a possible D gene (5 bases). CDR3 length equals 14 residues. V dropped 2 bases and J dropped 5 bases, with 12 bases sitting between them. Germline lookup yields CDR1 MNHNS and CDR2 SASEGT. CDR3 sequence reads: CASSEPRVGTEAFF. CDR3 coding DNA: TGTGCCAGCAGTGAACCCAGGGTTGGAACTGAAGCTTTCTTT.

The CDR3 is CASSEQGKGVRRYF. The CDR3 coding sequence is TGTGCCAGCAGTGAGCAGGGTAAGGGGGTACGAAGATACTTC. The chain combines TRBV6-1 with TRBJ2-7; D is perhaps TRBD1 (6 bases). Germline CDR1 reads MNHNS; CDR2 reads SASEGT. This CDR3 contains 14 residues. V was cut by 3 bases and J by 13 bases, with 22 bases left in between.

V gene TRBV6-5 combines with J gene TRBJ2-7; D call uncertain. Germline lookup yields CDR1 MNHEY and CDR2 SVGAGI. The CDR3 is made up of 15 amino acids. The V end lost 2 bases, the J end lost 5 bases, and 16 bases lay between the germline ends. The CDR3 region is CASSYDEVARDEQYF. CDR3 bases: TGTGCCAGCAGTTACGATGAAGTAGCTCGAGACGAGCAGTACTTC.

CDR3 protein: CASSWGLGDTEAFF. Here the CDR3 DNA reads TGTGCCAGCAGCTGGGGGCTGGGGGACACTGAAGCTTTCTTT. The rearrangement uses TRBV5-6 and TRBJ1-1, with TRBD1 as a possible D gene (6 bases). Looked up from germline, CDR1 is SGHDT and CDR2 is YYEEEE. Trimming shortened V by 3 bases and J by 3 bases, and 12 bases separated the two germline ends. The CDR3 has 14 amino acids.

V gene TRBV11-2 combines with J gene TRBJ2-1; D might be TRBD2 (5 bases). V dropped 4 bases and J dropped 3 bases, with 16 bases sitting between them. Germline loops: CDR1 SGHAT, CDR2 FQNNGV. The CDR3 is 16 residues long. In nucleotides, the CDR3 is TGTGCCAGCAGCTCCGCCGGAGCGGTGATCTACAATGAGCAGTTCTTC. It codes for CASSSAGAVIYNEQFF.

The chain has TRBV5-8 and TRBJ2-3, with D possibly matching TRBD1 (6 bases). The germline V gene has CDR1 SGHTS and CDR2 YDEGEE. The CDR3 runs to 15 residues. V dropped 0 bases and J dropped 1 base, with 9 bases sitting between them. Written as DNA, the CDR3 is TGTGCCAGCAGCTTGGGGGCAGGGGGCACAGATACGCAGTATTTT. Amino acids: CASSLGAGGTDTQYF.

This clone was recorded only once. CDR3: CASSPSASRGDYGYTF. CDR3 nucleotides: TGTGCCAGCTCACCCTCTGCCTCCCGCGGGGACTATGGCTACACCTTC. The V and J genes are TRBV18 and TRBJ1-2; D unclear. Germline lookup yields CDR1 KGHSH and CDR2 LQKENI. The V and J ends lost 3 bases and 3 bases respectively, with 17 bases between them. The CDR3 consists of 16 residues.

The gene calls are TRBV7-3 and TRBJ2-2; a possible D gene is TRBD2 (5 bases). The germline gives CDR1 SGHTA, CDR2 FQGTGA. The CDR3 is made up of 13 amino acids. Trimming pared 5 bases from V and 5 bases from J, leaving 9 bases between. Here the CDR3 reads CASSSGTTGELFF. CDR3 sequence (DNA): TGTGCCAGCAGCAGCGGAACGACCGGGGAGCTGTTTTTT.

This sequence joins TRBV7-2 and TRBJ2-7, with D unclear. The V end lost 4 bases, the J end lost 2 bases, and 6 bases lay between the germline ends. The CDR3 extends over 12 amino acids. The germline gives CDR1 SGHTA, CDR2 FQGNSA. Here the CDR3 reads CASSYRTYEQYF. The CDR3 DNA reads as TGTGCCAGCAGCTACAGAACCTACGAGCAGTACTTC.

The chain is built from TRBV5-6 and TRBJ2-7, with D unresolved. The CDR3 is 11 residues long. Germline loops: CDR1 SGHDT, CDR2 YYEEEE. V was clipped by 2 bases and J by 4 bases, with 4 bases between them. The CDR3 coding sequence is TGTGCCAGCAGCTTTAAATACGAGCAGTACTTC. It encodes CASSFKYEQYF.

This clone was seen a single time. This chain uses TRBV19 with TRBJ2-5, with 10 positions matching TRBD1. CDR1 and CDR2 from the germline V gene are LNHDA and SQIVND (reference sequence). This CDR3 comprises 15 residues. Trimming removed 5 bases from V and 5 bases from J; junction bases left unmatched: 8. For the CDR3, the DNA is TGTGCCAGTAGTCTACCGGGACAGGGGTTGGAGACCCAGTACTTC. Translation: CASSLPGQGLETQYF.

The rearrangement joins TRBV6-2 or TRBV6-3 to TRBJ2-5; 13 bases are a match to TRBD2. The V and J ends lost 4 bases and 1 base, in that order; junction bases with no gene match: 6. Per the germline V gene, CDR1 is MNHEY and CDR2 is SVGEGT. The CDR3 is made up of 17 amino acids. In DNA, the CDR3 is TGTGCCAGCAGTTCTGGGACTAGCGGGACACCCCAAGAGACCCAGTACTTC. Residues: CASSSGTSGTPQETQYF.

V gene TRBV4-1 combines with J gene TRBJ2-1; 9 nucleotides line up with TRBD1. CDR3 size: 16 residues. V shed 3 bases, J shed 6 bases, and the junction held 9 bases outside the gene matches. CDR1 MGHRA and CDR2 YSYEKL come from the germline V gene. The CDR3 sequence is CASSQGPGQGFNEQFF. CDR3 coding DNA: TGCGCCAGCAGCCAGGGGCCGGGACAGGGTTTCAATGAGCAGTTCTTC.

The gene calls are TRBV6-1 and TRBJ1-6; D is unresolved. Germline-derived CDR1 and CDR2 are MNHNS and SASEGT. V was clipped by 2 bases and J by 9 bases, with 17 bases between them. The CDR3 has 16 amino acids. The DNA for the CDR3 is TGTGCCAGCAGTGAACTGGCCTTGTCGGCAGGTTCACCCCTCCACTTT. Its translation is CASSELALSAGSPLHF.

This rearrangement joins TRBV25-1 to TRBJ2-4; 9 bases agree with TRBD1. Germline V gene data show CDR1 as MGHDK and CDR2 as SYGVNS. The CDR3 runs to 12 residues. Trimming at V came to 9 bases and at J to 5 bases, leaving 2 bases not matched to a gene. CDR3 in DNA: TGTGCCAGACAGGGGGCTCAAAACATTCAGTACTTC. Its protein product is CARQGAQNIQYF.

The CDR3: CASSYIGQYNSPLHF. The DNA for the CDR3 is TGTGCCAGCAGTTACATCGGACAGTATAATTCACCCCTCCACTTT. The rearrangement joins TRBV6-2 or TRBV6-3 to TRBJ1-6; D perhaps matches TRBD1 (6 bases). There are 15 residues in the CDR3. Germline lookup yields CDR1 MNHEY and CDR2 SVGEGT. With 2 bases removed from V and 4 bases from J, the gap between germline ends came to 9 bases.

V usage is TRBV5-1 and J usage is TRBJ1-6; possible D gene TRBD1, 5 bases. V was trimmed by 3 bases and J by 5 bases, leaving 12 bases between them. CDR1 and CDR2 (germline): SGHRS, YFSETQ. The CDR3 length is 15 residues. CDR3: CASSSGGTHNSPLHF. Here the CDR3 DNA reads TGCGCCAGCAGCTCGGGTGGGACTCATAATTCACCCCTCCACTTT.

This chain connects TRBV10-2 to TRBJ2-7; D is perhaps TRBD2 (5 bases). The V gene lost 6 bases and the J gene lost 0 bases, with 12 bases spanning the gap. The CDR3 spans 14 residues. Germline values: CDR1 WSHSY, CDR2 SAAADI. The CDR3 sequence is CASRSVEGSYEQYF. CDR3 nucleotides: TGCGCCAGCAGGTCGGTAGAGGGCTCCTACGAGCAGTACTTC.

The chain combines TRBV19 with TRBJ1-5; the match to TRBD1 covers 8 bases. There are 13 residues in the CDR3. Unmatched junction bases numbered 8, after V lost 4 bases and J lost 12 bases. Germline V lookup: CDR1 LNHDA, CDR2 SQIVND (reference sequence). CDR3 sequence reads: CASSSQGASLQHF. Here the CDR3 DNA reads TGTGCCAGTAGTAGCCAGGGGGCGTCCCTCCAGCATTTT.